The sequence of this T cell receptor beta chain was determined in a study of cytotoxic CD8 clonotypes in ibrutinib-treated CLL. Study-level points and caveats: Sampling times, which were not matched between the groups, differed between sustained-remission patients and progressing patients.

With respect to this clone: Its antigen is as yet unknown.

The planned depth of sequencing spanned 1 in 200,000 to 1 in 1 million T cells. Produced via immunoSEQ multiplex PCR; TCRdb's table is partial and in-frame only. This table holds about 86,000 clones, more than 70% found once. The sequence was obtained from a human donor with chronic lymphocytic leukemia. The input for sequencing was PBMCs, taken before ibrutinib treatment.

The CDR3, as DNA: TGTGCCAGCAGTTTCGCGGGACTTATCTACGAGCAGTACTTC. Translation: CASSFAGLIYEQYF. The chain links TRBV28 to TRBJ2-7; D may be TRBD2 (6 bases). Germline V gene data show CDR1 as MDHEN and CDR2 as SYDVKM. This CDR3 spans 14 amino acids. Trimming took 3 bases from V and 3 from J, leaving 12 bases between them.